The rows below give T cell receptor beta chains drawn from one sample of a study of breast tumors, draining lymph nodes, adjacent tissues. MiXCR, run by TCRdb on the multiplex PCR reads, gives a single entry per CDR3 protein. Of about 230,000 distinct CDR3 sequences in the sample, about a third were seen once. Sample: axillary lymph node tissue. These receptors originate from a female donor with breast cancer. Some clones in this sample may be carry-over from other donors' samples. CDR3s include the opening cysteine and the closing phenylalanine or tryptophan. The order of the fields is D gene, V gene, J gene, CDR3 protein. The D gene is left open where the match is weak.

>TRBD2|TRBV5-1|TRBJ2-1
CASSRTGTSKNEQFF
>NA|TRBV11-3|TRBJ2-4
CASSPGSGNIQYF
>NA|TRBV6-4|TRBJ2-2
CASSDPSATGELFF
>NA|TRBV15|TRBJ2-1
CATSSRQAQLVGQFF
>NA|TRBV19|TRBJ2-3
CASSIEPGRDTQYF
>NA|TRBV24-1|TRBJ2-5
CATSDAGLVGQVTQYF
>NA|TRBV12-3/TRBV12-4|TRBJ1-6
CASSLGGIGESPPHF
>TRBD2|TRBV20-1|TRBJ2-3
CSATGLAGVGEQYF
>NA|TRBV6-2/TRBV6-3|TRBJ2-3
CASSHLRDSTDTQYF
>TRBD1|TRBV6-5|TRBJ1-6
CASSHVQGSNSPLHF
>NA|TRBV12-5|TRBJ2-7
CASGLVPQTRRVTYEQYF
>NA|TRBV12-3/TRBV12-4|TRBJ1-5
CASSPRRNQPQHF
>NA|TRBV10-2|TRBJ1-2
CASSDMEGYTF
>TRBD2|TRBV12-3/TRBV12-4|TRBJ2-7
CASSLRGVGGYEQYF
>TRBD1|TRBV5-6|TRBJ1-4
CASSFGQGEKLFF
>NA|TRBV15|TRBJ2-5
CATSSIGETQYF
>NA|TRBV5-1|TRBJ2-7
CASSLVQGPYEQYF
>NA|TRBV6-5|TRBJ1-3
CASRQGYGNTIYF
>TRBD1|TRBV28|TRBJ2-2
CASSLFWRGQGGAGELFF
>NA|TRBV11-2|TRBJ1-3
CASSQQGTGNTIYF
>NA|TRBV7-9|TRBJ2-2
CASSPDRPGELFF
>NA|TRBV7-2|TRBJ2-1
CASSLSGGLAYNEQFF
>NA|TRBV6-5|TRBJ2-5
CASSRGSHRLGGFQETRYF
>NA|TRBV30|TRBJ2-2
CAWSPRRGGELFF
>NA|TRBV18|TRBJ2-1
CASSPSQYGEQFF
>TRBD2|TRBV2|TRBJ2-5
CASSKLTSGAQETQYF
>TRBD2|TRBV7-6|TRBJ2-2
CASSLMGSGTVAGELFF
>NA|TRBV30|TRBJ2-7
CAWSVGPEGRVGQYF
>TRBD1|TRBV6-5|TRBJ2-5
CASSHLGTVQETQYF
>NA|TRBV24-1|TRBJ2-1
CATSGGRATTYNEQFF
>TRBD2|TRBV7-2|TRBJ2-2
CASSLGSGGGTGELFF
>TRBD2|TRBV10-3|TRBJ2-1
CAISERTSGANEQFF
>TRBD2|TRBV20-1|TRBJ2-1
CSAREDSSGREGEQFF
>TRBD2|TRBV5-1|TRBJ2-5
CASGLGGRFLGTQYF
>TRBD1|TRBV13|TRBJ2-5
CASSLYGTGGTQYF
>NA|TRBV12-3/TRBV12-4|TRBJ2-3
CASSLTGRGDTQYF
>NA|TRBV7-9|TRBJ2-7
CASSSGSHLYEQYF
>TRBD1|TRBV5-4|TRBJ2-2
CASERKGQGAGELFF
>NA|TRBV9|TRBJ1-1
CASSVVQGMTEAFF
>NA|TRBV19|TRBJ2-5
CASSTGSTGETQYF
>TRBD2|TRBV10-3|TRBJ2-1
CAISESRGTSGSGEQFF
>TRBD1|TRBV13|TRBJ1-4
CASSLWLAGQGNEKLFF
>NA|TRBV5-4|TRBJ2-5
CASSSPKTGRQETQYF
>NA|TRBV11-2|TRBJ2-4
CASSLETVAKNIQYF
>TRBD2|TRBV6-5|TRBJ2-2
CASIAGGLDTGELFF
>TRBD2|TRBV4-1|TRBJ2-5
CASSQGLAGGQETQYF
>TRBD2|TRBV12-3/TRBV12-4|TRBJ2-1
CASSFPHGGSGRVYEQFF
>NA|TRBV6-2/TRBV6-3|TRBJ2-1
CASSHGGRGNGQFF
>TRBD1|TRBV6-1|TRBJ1-2
CASSERWDSPYGYTF